Shown below are 17 T cell receptor beta chains from a single sample sequenced in a study of blood T cells in healthy people across ages (dated by TCRdb to the mid-2010s). Libraries were built with 5' RACE. The run used an Illumina HiSeq 2500. A second about 7 to 11 cycle PCR used a sample-barcoded 5' primer and a J-beta primer mix. TCRdb reran the public reads through fastp at Q25 and MiXCR, keeping productive beta chains. CDR3 protein duplicates are merged, each entry listing the most common genes and DNA. This sample lists 780,000 or so distinct CDR3 sequences; 40% to 65% were detected once. The top ten hold roughly 40% of the sample. The material sequenced was blood. Receptors originate from a man older than 75 in good health.

This chain links TRBV12-3 or TRBV12-4 with TRBJ1-6, with TRBD1 matching over 9 bases. This CDR3 has 15 amino acids. After removal of 6 bases from V and 6 bases from J, the junction contained 6 bases not matched to a gene. The CDR3 DNA is TGTGCCAGCAGCCTCGGGACAGGGATTAATTCACCCCTCCACTTT. Translated: CASSLGTGINSPLHF.

V is TRBV11-2 and J is TRBJ1-2, with no clear D. CDR3 length: 15 residues. V lost 5 bases and J lost 4, with 17 bases in between. Germline V gene sequence: CDR1 SGHAT, CDR2 FQNNGV. The CDR3 bases are TGTGCCAGCAGCCCCCCGGGGTGGAGCCTCTATGGCTACACCTTC. Its translation is CASSPPGWSLYGYTF.

The chain links TRBV5-6 to TRBJ2-7; the match to TRBD1 covers 10 bases. The closer fit of TRBJ2-5 to the DNA end suggests the J call may be wrong. The CDR3 contains 15 residues. The V gene's germline CDR1 is SGHDT and CDR2 YYEEEE. The CDR3 is CASSLPGTGEQTQYF. CDR3 DNA: TGTGCCAGCAGCTTACCCGGGACAGGGGAGCAGACCCAGTACTTC.

The V gene is TRBV9, the J gene TRBJ2-5, with 7 bases fitting TRBD2. The end of the DNA aligns better with TRBJ2-7, so the J call may be wrong. The CDR3 spans 15 residues. Germline CDR1 SGDLS, CDR2 YYNGEE. The CDR3 bases are TGTGCCAGCAGCACCACTAGCGAAGGTATGAACGAGCAGTACTTC. The encoded protein is CASSTTSEGMNEQYF.

The chain is built from TRBV28 and TRBJ2-7; TRBD1 is a possible D gene (5 bases). Trimming took off 5 bases at V and 7 bases at J, with 12 bases between the two ends. Germline-derived CDR1 and CDR2 are MDHEN and SYDVKM. The CDR3 loop spans 12 amino acids. The CDR3 bases are TGTGCCAGCAGTCCAGGGTGGAATGAGCAGTACTTC. Protein product: CASSPGWNEQYF. Using reference TRBV28 and TRBJ2-7 for the parts outside the CDR3, the full variable domain is DVKVTQSSRYLVKRTGEKVFLECVQDMDHENMFWYRQDPGLGLRLIYFSYDVKMKEKGDIPEGYSVSREKKERFSLILESASTNQTSMYLCASSPGWNEQYFGPGTRLTVT.

The rearrangement uses TRBV7-2 and TRBJ2-1, with 10 bases aligning to TRBD2. The J call could be wrong; TRBJ2-7 is a better fit for the DNA end. The CDR3 is made up of 16 amino acids. Germline CDR1 and CDR2: SGHTA and FQGNSA. CDR3: CASSFPSGGSYNEQYF. DNA for the CDR3: TGTGCCAGCAGCTTCCCTAGCGGGGGCTCCTACAATGAGCAGTACTTC.

In this sample, this clonotype turned up once. The chain couples TRBV10-3 to TRBJ2-7, with D unclear. Trimming cost V 8 bases and J 0 bases, with 5 bases left between them. Germline V gene sequence: CDR1 ENHRY, CDR2 SYGVKD. This CDR3 is built from 11 residues. As DNA, the CDR3 is TGTGCCATCTCTCGCTCCTACGAGCAGTACTTC. Translation: CAISRSYEQYF.

V is TRBV9 and J is TRBJ1-2; 9 bases are shared with TRBD1. The CDR3 is 16 amino acids. Germline trimming cut 3 bases from V and 4 bases from J; bases unmatched to any gene: 10. Germline V gene lookup returns CDR1 SGDLS and CDR2 YYNGEE. CDR3 amino acids: CASSGGGQGSIYGYTF. The DNA of the CDR3 is TGTGCCAGCAGCGGAGGCGGACAGGGGAGCATCTATGGCTACACCTTC.

In the case of this clonotype: Its ends do not fully match the called genes, so a read error is possible. The CDR3 DNA reads as TGCGCCAGCAGCCAAGCCCTTAACCACCTTGGGGCGAGGTTCTTC. Translation: CASSQALNHLGARFF. The V gene is TRBV4-3, the J gene TRBJ2-4, with D perhaps TRBD1 (5 bases). The CDR3 runs 15 residues. Germline V gene data show CDR1 as LGHNA and CDR2 as YSLEER.

This clonotype has only a few counts. The chain employs TRBV18 and TRBJ2-7, with D possibly being TRBD2 (5 bases). This CDR3 spans 14 amino acids. Germline CDR1 reads KGHSH; CDR2 reads LQKENI. V was trimmed by 6 bases and J by 5 bases, leaving 17 bases between them. CDR3 nucleotides: TGTGCCAGCTCCCGGCGACGGGGTGAGGACGAGCAGTACTTC. Translation gives CASSRRRGEDEQYF.

Only a few counts were recorded for this clonotype. V is TRBV7-6 and J is TRBJ2-3; D unclear. The V gene lost 4 bases and the J gene lost 2 bases, with 13 bases spanning the gap. Germline V gene data show CDR1 as SGHVS and CDR2 as FNYEAQ. This CDR3 is built from 15 residues. The CDR3 nucleotides are TGTGCCAGCAGCTACGGACCCTCCTCCACAGATACGCAGTATTTT. Translated: CASSYGPSSTDTQYF.

V is TRBV24-1 and J is TRBJ2-3; D perhaps matches TRBD1 (6 bases). Trimming stripped 6 bases from V and 0 bases from J, with 9 bases between. Germline V gene data show CDR1 as KGHDR and CDR2 as SFDVKD. The CDR3 totals 14 residues. The CDR3 reads CATSRGTSTDTQYF. In nucleotides, the CDR3 is TGTGCCACCAGTCGTGGGACAAGCACAGATACGCAGTATTTT.

Concerning this clonotype itself: Germline is not matched at one junction end, which may reflect a read error. The J gene is TRBJ2-7, the V gene TRBV30; a weak D match, TRBD2 (5 bases). Germline V gene sequence: CDR1 GTSNPN, CDR2 SVGIG (reference sequence). There are 11 residues in the CDR3. The DNA for the CDR3 is TGTGCCGGGAGTGTACTCGGGAAGCAGTACTTC. Residues: CAGSVLGKQYF.

For the CDR3, the DNA is TGCAGCGTTGAAGATGTAGGCGGGTCCTCCTACAATGAGCAGTACTTC. The encoded protein is CSVEDVGGSSYNEQYF. V gene TRBV29-1 combines with J gene TRBJ2-7, with TRBD2 as a possible D gene (5 bases). V gave up 0 bases and J gave up 7 bases, with 22 bases separating them. The germline V gene encodes CDR1 SQVTM and CDR2 ANQGSEA. The CDR3 sequence is 16 residues long.

This chain joins TRBV7-6 and TRBJ1-6, with D possibly being TRBD1 (5 bases). This CDR3 is built from 15 residues. From germline, CDR1 is SGHVS and CDR2 FNYEAQ. The V end was cut by 1 base, the J end by 7 bases, with 11 bases between. The CDR3 sequence is CASSLVAGFNSPLHF. The CDR3 bases are TGTGCCAGCAGCTTAGTTGCAGGGTTCAATTCACCCCTCCACTTT. The whole variable domain, filled in from reference TRBV7-6 and TRBJ1-6, reads GAGVSQSPRYKVTKRGQDVALRCDPISGHVSLYWYRQALGQGPEFLTYFNYEAQQDKSGLPNDRFSAERPEGSISTLTIQRTEQRDSAMYRCASSLVAGFNSPLHFGNGTRLTVT.

The sample holds a few counts of this clonotype. The V gene is TRBV5-1, the J gene TRBJ2-3; D may be TRBD1 (6 bases). This CDR3 is 13 amino acids long. CDR1 is SGHRS and CDR2 is YFSETQ in the germline V gene. The germline V and J ends were trimmed by 3 bases and 5 bases, with 10 bases remaining between them. The CDR3 region has the DNA TGCGCCAGCAGCTGGACAGCTGAAGATACGCAGTATTTT. Protein sequence: CASSWTAEDTQYF.

This chain uses TRBV5-1 with TRBJ2-2; either TRBD1 or TRBD2 may fit D (6 bases each). V was trimmed by 1 base and J by 3 bases, leaving 10 bases between them. Germline V CDR1 and CDR2: SGHRS, YFSETQ. The CDR3 covers 15 residues. CDR3 nucleotides: TGCGCCAGCAGCTTGAGGGGGGCTGACACCGGGGAGCTGTTTTTT. Protein product: CASSLRGADTGELFF.